Detailed here is one TCR beta chain. Its antigen is not known. The cohort's ophthalmopathy patients, a group with duration under 3 months, had a Clinical Activity Score of at least 3 and a NOSPECS grade of at least 4. Patients were excluded for uncontrolled infection, other autoimmune disease, pregnancy or lactation. This sample stems from a study of T cells in Graves' hyperthyroidism and ophthalmopathy. Looking at the study overall: Once the initial diagnosis was made, peripheral blood was obtained before any treatment. Whole-study results and caveats: Ophthalmopathy was predicted by the model a median of about six months ahead of onset.

The CDR3 regions of TCR beta were amplified from RNA transcripts. HTBI primers were the set used in a first-round RT-PCR of the TCR CDR3. TCRdb reprocessed the multiplex PCR reads with MiXCR, giving one entry per CDR3 protein. The data hold 700,000 or so distinct CDR3 sequences, with more than 12% observed a single time. Sequenced material: blood. This TCR came from a woman aged 45-60 years with Graves' ophthalmopathy.

CDR3 nucleotides: TGTGCCAGCAGTTACCGGCTGAGGGGGATCCATCAGCCCCAGCATTTT. Protein: CASSYRLRGIHQPQHF. The genes are TRBV6-2 or TRBV6-3 and TRBJ1-5; D possibly corresponds to TRBD1 (6 bases). The germline gives CDR1 MNHEY, CDR2 SVGEGT. The CDR3 sequence is 16 residues long. V was pared by 2 bases and J by 5 bases, with 16 bases between.